This passage covers 31 T cell receptor beta chains from one sample sequenced in a study of blood T cell repertoires in COVID-19. Sequenced by immunoSEQ multiplex PCR; TCRdb stores in-frame clones only, minus some. The sample records about 220,000 clones, approximately 82% being singletons. Sequenced material: peripheral blood. The receptors were gathered from a woman older than 75 with acute or convalescent COVID-19.

This chain connects TRBV5-4 to TRBJ1-1; 7 bases fit TRBD1. Trimming took 4 bases from V and 0 from J; bases not matched to a gene: 6. The CDR3 contains 15 residues. Germline loops: CDR1 SGHNT, CDR2 YYREEE (reference sequence). This CDR3 reads CASSINRGMNTEAFF. CDR3 bases: TGTGCCAGCAGCATCAACAGGGGAATGAACACTGAAGCTTTCTTT.

The chain has TRBV19 and TRBJ1-3; D possibly corresponds to TRBD1 (5 bases). Per the germline V gene, CDR1 is LNHDA and CDR2 is SQIVND (reference sequence). The germline V and J ends were trimmed by 3 bases and 0 bases, with 18 bases remaining between them. The CDR3 runs to 18 residues. CDR3 sequence: CASSMGGVGASSGNTIYF. The DNA of the CDR3 is TGTGCCAGTAGTATGGGGGGTGTTGGAGCCTCCTCTGGAAACACCATATATTTT.

The rearrangement joins TRBV19 to TRBJ2-3; D gene unclear. CDR1 and CDR2 (germline): LNHDA, SQIVND (reference sequence). V lost 10 bases, J lost 2 bases, and 7 bases lay in between. CDR3 length: 11 residues. The CDR3, as DNA: TGTGCCACCCGTTCCACAGATACGCAGTATTTT. Translation: CATRSTDTQYF.

The chain combines TRBV28 with TRBJ2-1; 8 nucleotides match TRBD1. The germline V gene has CDR1 MDHEN and CDR2 SYDVKM. V dropped 10 bases and J dropped 4; count of bases not matched to a gene: 12. This CDR3 is built from 15 residues. The CDR3 protein is CATIRSGQEYNEQFF. The CDR3 coding sequence is TGTGCCACCATCCGGTCGGGACAGGAATACAATGAGCAGTTCTTC.

This clone showed up just a few times. The chain recombines TRBV2 with TRBJ1-5; the match to TRBD1 covers 8 bases. The CDR3 runs to 15 residues. The germline gives CDR1 SNHLY, CDR2 FYNNEI. V gave up 11 bases and J gave up 5 bases; unmatched junction bases: 14. CDR3 DNA: TGTGCCTCCCAGGGGCCAGGGGGCGTCTATCAGCCCCAGCATTTT. It yields the protein CASQGPGGVYQPQHF.

The genes are TRBV6-1 and TRBJ1-1, with D perhaps matching TRBD1 (6 bases). The CDR3 has 15 residues. The germline V gene encodes CDR1 MNHNS and CDR2 SASEGT. V lost 0 bases and J lost 5, with 13 bases in between. CDR3 sequence (DNA): TGTGCCAGCAGTGAAGCGCAACGTGGGACAACTGAAGCTTTCTTT. Amino acids: CASSEAQRGTTEAFF.

The chain carries TRBV7-9 and TRBJ1-2, with a weak D call TRBD1 (5 bases). Looked up from germline, CDR1 is SEHNR and CDR2 is FQNEAQ (reference sequence). V lost 8 bases to trimming and J lost 4 bases, with 11 bases between them. The CDR3 is 12 amino acids. The CDR3: CASEEGTYGYTF. In DNA, the CDR3 is TGTGCCAGCGAGGAGGGGACCTATGGCTACACCTTC.

This clone is a singleton in its sample. This sequence joins TRBV21-1 and TRBJ2-1; no check of the table's D call, TRBD2, against the DNA was made. TRBV21-1 is a pseudogene locus. The CDR3 runs to 14 residues. The CDR3: CASSKAPLYNEQFF. The CDR3 nucleotides are TGTGCCAGCAGCAAAGCCCCTTTATACAATGAGCAGTTCTTC.

This clone came up a few times. The chain is built from TRBV2 and TRBJ2-3, with 9 bases identical to TRBD2. J was trimmed by 6 bases and V by 8 bases; bases with no gene match: 6. Germline V gene lookup returns CDR1 SNHLY and CDR2 FYNNEI. The length of the CDR3 is 13 residues. CDR3 sequence reads: CASRGGAWDTQYF. The DNA of the CDR3 is TGTGCCAGCCGCGGGGGGGCCTGGGATACGCAGTATTTT.

This clone has only one observation. The chain combines TRBV11-3 with TRBJ2-3; 8 bases line up with TRBD2. This CDR3 has 15 amino acids. J gave up 2 bases and V 2 bases, and 3 bases lay outside the gene matches. The germline V gene has CDR1 SGHNT and CDR2 YENEEA. In nucleotides, the CDR3 is TGTGCCAGCAGCTTATTTAGCGGGGACACAGATACGCAGTATTTT. It codes for CASSLFSGDTDTQYF.

This chain uses TRBV7-3 with TRBJ2-3; 11 nucleotides line up with TRBD2. J was trimmed by 6 bases and V by 5 bases; bases with no gene match: 10. CDR1 and CDR2 (germline): SGHTA, FQGTGA. There are 16 residues in the CDR3. The CDR3: CASSPGLAVPRDTQYF. In DNA, the CDR3 is TGTGCCAGCAGCCCGGGACTAGCGGTTCCCCGTGATACGCAGTATTTT.

This clone was seen only once. The chain recombines TRBV6-1 with TRBJ1-1; TRBD1 matches 8 bases. Germline V gene data show CDR1 as MNHNS and CDR2 as SASEGT. This CDR3 is 14 amino acids long. The V gene end was trimmed by 3 bases and the J gene end by 6 bases; junction bases not matched to a gene: 6. The CDR3 reads CASSDPDRGAEAFF. CDR3 DNA sequence: TGTGCCAGCAGTGATCCTGACAGGGGCGCTGAAGCTTTCTTT.

The rearrangement joins TRBV9 to TRBJ2-3; TRBD2 matches 8 bases. With V trimmed by 2 bases and J by 0 bases, 8 bases remained unmatched. Germline CDR1 is SGDLS and CDR2 is YYNGEE. The CDR3 covers 17 residues. This chain's CDR3 is CASSVTGLGASTDTQYF. The CDR3 region has the DNA TGTGCCAGCAGCGTTACGGGACTAGGGGCAAGCACAGATACGCAGTATTTT.

The chain carries TRBV2 and TRBJ2-3, with D possibly TRBD2 on 6 matching bases. Trimming removed 6 bases from V and 2 bases from J, with 15 bases in between. CDR3 length: 15 residues. CDR1 SNHLY and CDR2 FYNNEI come from the germline V gene. The DNA of the CDR3 is TGTGCCAGCAGGATCGAAGGGACTTCCACAGATACGCAGTATTTT. Translating gives CASRIEGTSTDTQYF.

About this clone: Other DNA sequences within the sample encode an identical CDR3. The CDR3 DNA follows: TGTGCCAGCAGCGTAGTCGGACAGGGGGCCTATGGCTACACCTTC. Translating gives CASSVVGQGAYGYTF. This rearrangement joins TRBV9 to TRBJ1-2; 11 nucleotides match TRBD1. The trim removed 0 bases at V and 4 bases at J, leaving 2 bases unmatched. This CDR3 has 15 amino acids. Germline V gene data show CDR1 as SGDLS and CDR2 as YYNGEE.

J is TRBJ1-2 and V is TRBV12-3 or TRBV12-4; D is unclear. The CDR3 contains 11 residues. The V end lost 1 base, the J end lost 9 bases, and 6 bases lay between the germline ends. In DNA form, the CDR3 reads TGTGCCAGCAGTTTAGAGCGAAGCTACACCTTC. Translated: CASSLERSYTF.

The V call is TRBV19, the J call TRBJ1-1, with D possibly TRBD1 on 5 matching bases. This CDR3 is 14 amino acids long. The germline gives CDR1 LNHDA, CDR2 SQIVND (reference sequence). The V gene lost 10 bases and the J gene lost 1 base, with 16 bases spanning the gap. This CDR3 reads CATRPERGNTEAFF. CDR3 sequence (DNA): TGTGCCACGCGCCCCGAAAGGGGGAACACTGAAGCTTTCTTT.

This sequence joins TRBV7-2 and TRBJ1-3, with 10 bases matching TRBD1. The ends lost 5 bases at V and 3 bases at J; junction bases unmatched: 4. This CDR3 has 15 residues. Per germline, CDR1 SGHTA and CDR2 FQGNSA. CDR3 nucleotides: TGTGCCAGCAGCACCGGACAGGGGGGTGGAAACACCATATATTTT. This codes for CASSTGQGGGNTIYF.

This clone came up once. This chain uses TRBV6-1 with TRBJ1-2; D is ambiguous. Germline V gene lookup returns CDR1 MNHNS and CDR2 SASEGT. Trimming removed 4 bases at V and 4 bases at J, with 19 bases between. The CDR3 consists of 16 residues. For the CDR3, the DNA is TGTGCCAGCAGTGTCGGCGGGGAGGCAGCCGTCTATGGCTACACCTTC. The encoded protein is CASSVGGEAAVYGYTF.

This chain uses TRBV6-2 or TRBV6-3 with TRBJ2-1; 16 positions agree with TRBD2. J was trimmed by 7 bases and V by 5 bases; bases with no gene match: 14. The CDR3 is made up of 19 amino acids. Germline values: CDR1 MNHEY, CDR2 SVGEGT. CDR3 sequence reads: CASSQQKPGLAGGVNEQFF. The CDR3 nucleotides read TGTGCCAGCAGTCAACAGAAACCGGGACTAGCGGGGGGGGTAAATGAGCAGTTCTTC.

V is TRBV4-2 and J is TRBJ2-3; 15 positions match TRBD2. The length of the CDR3 is 17 residues. V lost 3 bases, J lost 4 bases, and 5 bases stayed unmatched. Per germline, CDR1 LGHNA and CDR2 YNFKEQ. The CDR3 DNA follows: TGTGCCAGCAGCCATCAAAGGACTAGCGGGGGGGCAGATACGCAGTATTTT. This gives the protein CASSHQRTSGGADTQYF.

This rearrangement joins TRBV19 to TRBJ2-2; 8 bases agree with TRBD2. The CDR3 extends over 15 amino acids. J was trimmed by 5 bases and V by 7 bases; bases with no gene match: 9. Germline V lookup: CDR1 LNHDA, CDR2 SQIVND (reference sequence). CDR3 nucleotides: TGTGCCAGTAAGAAAGGACTAGCAGGGACCGGGGAGCTGTTTTTT. Translating gives CASKKGLAGTGELFF.

This rearrangement joins TRBV29-1 to TRBJ1-2; D not certain. This CDR3 is built from 14 residues. V was trimmed by 5 bases and J by 2 bases, leaving 15 bases between them. Germline CDR1 SQVTM, CDR2 ANQGSEA. This CDR3 reads CSVPRVAPNYGYTF. The CDR3 region has the DNA TGCAGCGTTCCGCGGGTGGCTCCGAACTATGGCTACACCTTC.

J is TRBJ1-1 and V is TRBV2; TRBD1 might be the D (5 bases). Germline V gene sequence: CDR1 SNHLY, CDR2 FYNNEI. Trimming stripped 7 bases from V and 1 base from J, with 16 bases between. This CDR3 region has 15 residues. In DNA, the CDR3 is TGTGCCAGCACGTCTCGGGTGGGGCCGAACACTGAAGCTTTCTTT. This gives the protein CASTSRVGPNTEAFF.

The V call is TRBV20-1, the J call TRBJ1-1; D remains ambiguous. Germline V CDR1 and CDR2: DFQATT, SNEGSKA (reference sequence). Deletions cut 4 bases from V and 4 bases from J, with 7 bases between. This CDR3 region has 11 residues. CDR3 in amino acids: CSAKRGTEAFF. The CDR3 DNA follows: TGCAGTGCTAAGCGGGGCACTGAAGCTTTCTTT.

This chain joins TRBV7-9 and TRBJ1-6; 9 bases align to TRBD1. Germline V gives CDR1 SEHNR, CDR2 FQNEAQ (reference sequence). CDR3 length: 15 residues. The junction had 4 bases not matched to a gene; V was cut back by 5 bases and J by 5 bases. The CDR3 sequence: CASSPRQGDNSPLHF. CDR3 bases: TGTGCCAGCAGCCCCAGACAGGGGGATAATTCACCCCTCCACTTT.

This clone turned up a few times. The chain is built from TRBV11-2 and TRBJ1-1, with D unresolved. CDR1 and CDR2 from the germline V gene are SGHAT and FQNNGV. Trimming removed 0 bases at V and 11 bases at J, with 13 bases between. The CDR3 totals 13 residues. DNA for the CDR3: TGTGCCAGCAGCTTAGATCGATCAGCGATGGCTTTCTTT. It codes for CASSLDRSAMAFF.

This chain connects TRBV27 to TRBJ2-2; 7 bases are a match to TRBD1. This CDR3 spans 16 amino acids. V lost 6 bases, J lost 10 bases, and 17 bases stayed unmatched. In germline, CDR1 is MNHEY, CDR2 SMNVEV (reference sequence). CDR3 region: CASSRIPGQRQEELFF. The CDR3 DNA reads as TGTGCCAGCAGCCGAATTCCGGGACAGAGACAAGAGGAGCTGTTTTTT.

This chain links TRBV19 with TRBJ1-1; 12 bases match TRBD1. V lost 6 bases, J lost 6 bases, and 11 bases stayed unmatched. CDR1 is LNHDA, CDR2 SQIVND, per germline (reference sequence). This CDR3 spans 16 amino acids. The CDR3 sequence is CASRLGQGAFSPEAFF. CDR3 bases: TGTGCCAGTAGATTGGGACAGGGGGCGTTTAGTCCTGAAGCTTTCTTT.

In regard to this clone: This sample also contains other DNA sequences that code for the same CDR3. The rearrangement joins TRBV5-1 to TRBJ1-1; D unresolved. The CDR3 has 15 residues. In germline, CDR1 is SGHRS, CDR2 YFSETQ. Trimming took off 0 bases at V and 0 bases at J, with 9 bases between the two ends. The CDR3 region is CASSLGAGMNTEAFF. DNA for the CDR3: TGCGCCAGCAGCTTGGGGGCCGGGATGAACACTGAAGCTTTCTTT.

The chain recombines TRBV6-5 with TRBJ2-2; the match to TRBD1 covers 7 bases. V dropped 10 bases and J dropped 5; count of bases not matched to a gene: 4. The CDR3 contains 12 residues. Germline CDR1 is MNHEY and CDR2 is SVGAGI. The DNA of the CDR3 is TGTGCCACCCAACAGGGGACCGGGGAGCTGTTTTTT. Its translation: CATQQGTGELFF.